This T cell receptor (beta chain) was found in a study of human thymus T cells. In corrective heart surgery, resections were taken, and these provided the thymus tissue. Donor material was obtained from healthy Finnish infants undergoing corrective surgery for congenital heart defects. Points on this clone: Antigen: not known.

Whole-study results and caveats: Thymic and blood repertoires appeared to show biased V and J gene usage. Related research reported highly overlapping thymic repertoires among unrelated individuals.

Produced via immunoSEQ multiplex PCR; TCRdb's table is partial and in-frame only. The data contain roughly 86,000 clones, 95% to 98% of them singletons. The sample consisted of thymus tissue. This TCR came from a boy younger than two with a congenital heart defect but otherwise immunologically healthy.

The CDR3 spells CASSYNRDRGDQPQHF. The CDR3 DNA sequence: TGTGCCAGCAGTTACAACCGGGACAGGGGGGATCAGCCCCAGCATTTT. The chain employs TRBV6-6 and TRBJ1-5; TRBD1 agrees at 11 bases. CDR1 is MNHNY, CDR2 SVGAGI, per germline (reference sequence). The CDR3 consists of 16 residues. Unmatched junction bases numbered 5, after V lost 2 bases and J lost 5 bases.